A single T cell receptor beta chain is shown here with its context. As yet, its antigen is unknown. The study ran its PCR with 60 Vbeta and 13 Jbeta primers. Assay: immunoSEQ multiplex PCR; the TCRdb copy retains only in-frame clones and omits some. The top ten hold approximately 3.7% of the sample, which has about 98,000 clones, over 80% seen once. The data stem from a study of cytomegalovirus exposure and HLA in healthy donors. As for the study in general: Among fewer than 500 genotyped donors, 80% to 90% fell in the Caucasian-associated ancestry cluster.

Study observations and caveats: The study reported that TCR beta sequences accurately predicted HLA-A and HLA-B alleles in most subjects.

CDR1 and CDR2 from the germline V gene are GTSNPN and SVGIG (reference sequence). CDR3 length: 14 residues. V lost 4 bases and J 0 bases, leaving 9 bases between the germline ends. This clonotype originated in a female donor in good health and CMV-seropositive. Sequencing was carried out using PBMCs. The chain joins TRBV30 to TRBJ2-2; D may be TRBD2 (5 bases). CDR3 DNA sequence: TGTGCCTGGACCATAGCGCCGAACACCGGGGAGCTGTTTTTT. Protein: CAWTIAPNTGELFF.